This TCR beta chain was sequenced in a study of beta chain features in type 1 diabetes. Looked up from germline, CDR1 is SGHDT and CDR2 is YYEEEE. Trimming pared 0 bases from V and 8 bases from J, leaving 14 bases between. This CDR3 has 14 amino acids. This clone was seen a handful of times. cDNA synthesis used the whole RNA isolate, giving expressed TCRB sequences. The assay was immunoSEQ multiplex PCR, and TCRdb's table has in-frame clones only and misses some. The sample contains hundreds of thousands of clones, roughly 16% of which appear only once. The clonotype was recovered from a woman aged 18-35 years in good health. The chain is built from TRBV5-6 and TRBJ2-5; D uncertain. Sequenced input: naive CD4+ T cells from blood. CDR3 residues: CASSLGAGQLTQYF. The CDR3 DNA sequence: TGTGCCAGCAGCTTGGGAGCAGGCCAATTAACCCAGTACTTC.